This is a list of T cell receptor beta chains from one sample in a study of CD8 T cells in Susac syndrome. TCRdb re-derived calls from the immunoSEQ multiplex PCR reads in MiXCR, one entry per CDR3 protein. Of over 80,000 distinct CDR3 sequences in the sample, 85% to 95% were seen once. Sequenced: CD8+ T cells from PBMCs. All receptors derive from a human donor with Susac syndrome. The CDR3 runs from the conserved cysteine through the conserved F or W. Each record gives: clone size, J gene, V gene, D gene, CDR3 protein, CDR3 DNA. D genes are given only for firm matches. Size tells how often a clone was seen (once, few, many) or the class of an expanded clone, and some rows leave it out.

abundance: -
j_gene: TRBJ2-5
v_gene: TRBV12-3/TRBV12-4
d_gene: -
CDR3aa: CASRGQSQETQYF
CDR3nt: TGTGCCAGCCGAGGACAGTCCCAAGAGACCCAGTACTTC

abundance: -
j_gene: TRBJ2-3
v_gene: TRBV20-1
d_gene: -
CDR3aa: CSARGGAWTDTQYF
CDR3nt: TGCAGTGCTAGAGGGGGGGCCTGGACAGATACGCAGTATTTT

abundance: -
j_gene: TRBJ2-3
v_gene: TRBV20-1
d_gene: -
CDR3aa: CSARDHRGVRRTTDTQYF
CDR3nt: TGCAGTGCTAGAGATCACCGGGGCGTCCGGAGGACCACAGATACGCAGTATTTT

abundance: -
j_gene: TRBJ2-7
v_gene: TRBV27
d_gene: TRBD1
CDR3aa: CASSSPGQGSYEQYF
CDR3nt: TGTGCCAGCAGTTCCCCGGGACAGGGCTCCTACGAGCAGTACTTC

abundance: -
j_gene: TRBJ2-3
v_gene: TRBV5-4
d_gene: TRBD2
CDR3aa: CASSGLAADTQYF
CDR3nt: TGTGCCAGCAGCGGACTAGCCGCAGATACGCAGTATTTT

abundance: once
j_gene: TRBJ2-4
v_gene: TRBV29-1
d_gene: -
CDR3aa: CSVVGTKNIQYF
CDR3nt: TGCAGCGTTGTGGGGACCAAAAACATTCAGTACTTC

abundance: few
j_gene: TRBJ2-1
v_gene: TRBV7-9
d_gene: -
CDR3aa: CASSLQGNEQFF
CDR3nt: TGTGCCAGCAGCCTACAGGGCAATGAGCAGTTCTTC

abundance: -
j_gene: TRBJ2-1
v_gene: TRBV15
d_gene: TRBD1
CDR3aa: CATSRRGLKGVYNEQFF
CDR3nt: TGTGCCACCAGCAGAAGGGGGCTCAAGGGGGTCTACAATGAGCAGTTCTTC

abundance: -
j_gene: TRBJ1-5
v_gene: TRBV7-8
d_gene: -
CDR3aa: CASRQGGNQPQHF
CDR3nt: TGTGCCAGCAGGCAGGGCGGCAATCAGCCCCAGCATTTT

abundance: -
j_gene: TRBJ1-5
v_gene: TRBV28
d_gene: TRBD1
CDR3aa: CASSLTLDRVRQPQHF
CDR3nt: TGTGCCAGCAGTTTGACCCTCGACAGGGTCAGACAGCCCCAGCATTTT

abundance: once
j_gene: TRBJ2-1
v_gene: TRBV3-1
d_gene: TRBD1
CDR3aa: CASSQDLGTGPSDEQFF
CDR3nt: TGTGCCAGCAGCCAAGATCTCGGGACAGGCCCTTCCGATGAGCAGTTCTTC

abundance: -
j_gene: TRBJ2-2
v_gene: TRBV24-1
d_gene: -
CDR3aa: CATSDGGPGELFF
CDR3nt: TGTGCCACCTCGGATGGGGGTCCCGGGGAGCTGTTTTTT

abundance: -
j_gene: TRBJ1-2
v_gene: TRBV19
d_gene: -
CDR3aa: CATRVGVWGSVDGYTF
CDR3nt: TGTGCCACTAGGGTCGGTGTTTGGGGCTCGGTGGATGGCTACACCTTC

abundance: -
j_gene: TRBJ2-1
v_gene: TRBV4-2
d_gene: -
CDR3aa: CASSQSQWEEDNEQFF
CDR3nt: TGTGCCAGCAGCCAATCGCAGTGGGAGGAGGACAATGAGCAGTTCTTC

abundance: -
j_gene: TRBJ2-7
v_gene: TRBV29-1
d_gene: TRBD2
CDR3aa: CSVEGLAGRTYEQYF
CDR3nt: TGCAGCGTGGAGGGACTAGCGGGGAGGACCTACGAGCAGTACTTC

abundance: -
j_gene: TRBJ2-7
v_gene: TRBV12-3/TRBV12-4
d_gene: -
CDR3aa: CASSWGDYEQYF
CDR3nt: TGTGCCAGCAGTTGGGGGGACTACGAGCAGTACTTC

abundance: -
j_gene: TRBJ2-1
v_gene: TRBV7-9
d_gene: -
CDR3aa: CASSLAIDEQFF
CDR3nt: TGTGCCAGCAGCTTAGCCATCGATGAGCAGTTCTTC

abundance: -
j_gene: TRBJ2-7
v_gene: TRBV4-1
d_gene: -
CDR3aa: CASSQGGGTSYEQYF
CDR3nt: TGCGCCAGCAGCCAAGGCGGCGGGACCTCCTACGAGCAGTACTTC

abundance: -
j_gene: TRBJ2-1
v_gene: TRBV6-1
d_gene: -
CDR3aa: CASGLNYNEQFF
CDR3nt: TGTGCCAGCGGGTTGAACTACAATGAGCAGTTCTTC

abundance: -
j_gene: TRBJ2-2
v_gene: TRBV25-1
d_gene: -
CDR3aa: CATLKPGNTGELFF
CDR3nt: TGTGCCACGCTAAAACCGGGGAACACCGGGGAGCTGTTTTTT

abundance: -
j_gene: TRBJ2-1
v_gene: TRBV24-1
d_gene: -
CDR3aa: CATSDFSAGDEQFF
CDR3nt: TGTGCCACCAGTGATTTCTCGGCCGGGGATGAGCAGTTCTTC

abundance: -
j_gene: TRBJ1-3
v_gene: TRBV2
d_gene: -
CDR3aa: CATPGGSGNTIYF
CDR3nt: TGTGCCACCCCGGGCGGCTCTGGAAACACCATATATTTT

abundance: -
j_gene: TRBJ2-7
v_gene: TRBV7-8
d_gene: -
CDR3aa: CASSISSPGHLTYEQYF
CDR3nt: TGTGCCAGCAGCATTTCTTCCCCGGGACACTTAACCTACGAGCAGTACTTC

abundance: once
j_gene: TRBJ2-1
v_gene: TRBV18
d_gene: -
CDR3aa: CASSRASGLNEQFF
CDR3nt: TGTGCCAGCTCAAGGGCTTCGGGTTTGAATGAGCAGTTCTTC

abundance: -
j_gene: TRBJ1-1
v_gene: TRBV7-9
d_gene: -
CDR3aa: CAAHQPGSDTEAFF
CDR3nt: TGTGCCGCACACCAGCCAGGGTCGGACACTGAAGCTTTCTTT

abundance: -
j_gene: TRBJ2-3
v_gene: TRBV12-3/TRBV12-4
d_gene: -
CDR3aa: CASSLDQSSTDTQYF
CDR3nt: TGTGCCAGCAGTCTGGACCAATCTAGCACAGATACGCAGTATTTT

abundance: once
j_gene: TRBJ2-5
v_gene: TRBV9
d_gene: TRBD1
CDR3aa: CASSGTGGGETQYF
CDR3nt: TGTGCCAGCAGCGGGACAGGGGGTGGAGAGACCCAGTACTTC

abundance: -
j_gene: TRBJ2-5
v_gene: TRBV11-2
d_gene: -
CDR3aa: CASSSWGMGETQYF
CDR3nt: TGTGCCAGCAGCTCTTGGGGGATGGGGGAGACCCAGTACTTC

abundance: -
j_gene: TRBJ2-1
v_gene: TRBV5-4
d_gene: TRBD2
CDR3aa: CASSDSGGANEQFF
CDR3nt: TGTGCCAGCAGCGATAGCGGGGGGGCGAATGAGCAGTTCTTC

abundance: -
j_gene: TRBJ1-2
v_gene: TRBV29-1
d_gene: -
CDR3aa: CSGLQGVYGYTF
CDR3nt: TGCAGCGGCCTGCAAGGGGTTTATGGCTACACCTTC

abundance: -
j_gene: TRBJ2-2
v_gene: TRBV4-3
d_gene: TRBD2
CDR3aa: CASSHVGLAGNTGELFF
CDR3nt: TGCGCCAGCAGCCATGTTGGTCTAGCGGGGAACACCGGGGAGCTGTTTTTT

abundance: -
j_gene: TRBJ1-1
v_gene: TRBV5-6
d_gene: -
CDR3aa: CASSLGVVRGPEAFF
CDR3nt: TGTGCCAGCAGCCTGGGGGTAGTAAGGGGCCCTGAAGCTTTCTTT

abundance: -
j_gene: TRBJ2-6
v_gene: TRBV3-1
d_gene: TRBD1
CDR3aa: CASSRTGTGANVLTF
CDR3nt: TGTGCCAGCAGCCGGACAGGAACTGGGGCCAACGTCCTGACTTTC

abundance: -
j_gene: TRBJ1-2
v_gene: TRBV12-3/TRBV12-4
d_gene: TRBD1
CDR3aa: CASSFTKQGAYGYTF
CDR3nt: TGTGCCAGCAGCTTCACCAAACAGGGGGCCTATGGCTACACCTTC

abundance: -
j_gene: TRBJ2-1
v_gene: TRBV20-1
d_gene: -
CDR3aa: CSARGFGDYNEQFF
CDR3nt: TGCAGTGCTAGAGGATTCGGAGACTACAATGAGCAGTTCTTC

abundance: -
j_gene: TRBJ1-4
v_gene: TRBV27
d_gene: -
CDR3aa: CASSSSSRDEKLFF
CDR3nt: TGTGCCAGCAGTTCCTCCTCCAGGGATGAAAAACTGTTTTTT

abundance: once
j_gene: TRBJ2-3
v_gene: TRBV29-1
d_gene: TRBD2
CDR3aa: CSVEEETSGSTDTQYF
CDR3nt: TGCAGCGTTGAGGAGGAGACTAGCGGGAGCACAGATACGCAGTATTTT

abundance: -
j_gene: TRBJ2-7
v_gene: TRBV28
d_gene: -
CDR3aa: CASSRSGEQYF
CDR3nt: TGTGCCAGCAGTAGGAGCGGCGAGCAGTACTTC

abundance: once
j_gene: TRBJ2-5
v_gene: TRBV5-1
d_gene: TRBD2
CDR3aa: CASSWEGGQETQYF
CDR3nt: TGCGCCAGCAGCTGGGAGGGCGGCCAAGAGACCCAGTACTTC

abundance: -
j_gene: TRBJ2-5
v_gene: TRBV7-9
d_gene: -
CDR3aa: CASSPARKTQYF
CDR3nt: TGTGCCAGCAGCCCCGCAAGGAAGACCCAGTACTTC

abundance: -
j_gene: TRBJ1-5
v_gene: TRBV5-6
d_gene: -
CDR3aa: CASSFGGTNQPQHF
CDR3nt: TGTGCCAGCAGCTTCGGGGGGACCAATCAGCCCCAGCATTTT

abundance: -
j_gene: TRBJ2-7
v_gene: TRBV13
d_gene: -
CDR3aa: CASSNRDQDYEQYF
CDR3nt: TGTGCCAGCAGCAACCGGGACCAGGACTACGAGCAGTACTTC

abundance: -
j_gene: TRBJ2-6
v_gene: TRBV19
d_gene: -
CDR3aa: CASTPTGANVLTF
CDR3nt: TGTGCCAGTACCCCCACGGGGGCCAACGTCCTGACTTTC

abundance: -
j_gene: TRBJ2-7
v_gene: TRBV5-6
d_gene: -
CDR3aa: CASSLASAGGTEQYF
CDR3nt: TGTGCCAGCAGCTTGGCTAGTGCGGGTGGGACCGAGCAGTACTTC

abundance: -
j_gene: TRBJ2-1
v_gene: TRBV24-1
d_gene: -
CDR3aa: CATSDFEDHNNEQFF
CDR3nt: TGTGCCACCAGTGATTTCGAGGACCATAACAATGAGCAGTTCTTC

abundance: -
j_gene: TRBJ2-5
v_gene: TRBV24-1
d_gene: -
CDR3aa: CATSDGGETQYF
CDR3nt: TGTGCCACCAGTGATGGGGGCGAGACCCAGTACTTC